This T cell receptor (beta chain) stems from a study of cytomegalovirus exposure and HLA in healthy donors. Study-wide background: The 95 to 150 validation repertoires used the same platform as the approximately 700 first-cohort repertoires, a later analysis reported.

General study findings and limits: The study put some 160 TCR beta chains on its list as cytomegalovirus-associated. High specificity and sensitivity for cytomegalovirus status were reported for the classifier. Rarity characterized most TCR sequences, yet some public TCRs appeared in many donors.

A word on this clone: The antigen is not known.

The trim removed 3 bases at V and 5 bases at J, leaving 6 bases unmatched. Germline values: CDR1 MDHEN, CDR2 SYDVKM. The CDR3 consists of 15 residues. Sequencing used immunoSEQ multiplex PCR; TCRdb keeps in-frame clones, though not all of them. The table lists around 71,000 clones, around 96% of them singletons. V and J are TRBV28 and TRBJ1-1; 10 positions match TRBD1. Sequenced sample: PBMCs. The source of this sequence is a man aged 18 to 29 in good health and CMV-seropositive. CDR3 bases: TGTGCCAGCAGTTTTGACAGGGGGCTAGGGACTGAAGCTTTCTTT. It codes for CASSFDRGLGTEAFF.